This TCR beta chain was identified during a study of glioma-infiltrating T cells after dendritic cell vaccination. Across the study: Samples are from glioblastoma patients in Phase I and II dendritic cell vaccine trials. The vaccine used monocyte-derived dendritic cells pulsed overnight with autologous tumor lysate. Treatment, given 2003 to 2012, was autologous tumor lysate-pulsed dendritic cell vaccination.

In its sample, this clone was seen once. Input was approximately 2.2 ug genomic DNA, or all available if less. The protocol was immunoSEQ multiplex PCR, while the TCRdb copy is restricted to in-frame clones and leaves out a portion. The repertoire holds about 92,000 clones, with just over 85% as singletons. The CDR3 has 11 residues. Trimming removed 3 bases from V and 6 bases from J, with 6 bases in between. Per the germline V gene, CDR1 is SQVTM and CDR2 is ANQGSEA. Here the sequenced sample was blood, taken before dendritic cell vaccination. J is TRBJ2-1 and V is TRBV29-1; D is perhaps TRBD1 (5 bases). This receptor was identified in a human donor with glioblastoma. The CDR3 DNA reads TGCAGCGTTGATAGGGGCAATGAGCAGTTCTTC. Translation: CSVDRGNEQFF.